Following are 9 T cell receptor beta chains from one sample sequenced in a study of cytomegalovirus exposure and HLA in healthy donors. It was with 60 Vbeta and 13 Jbeta primers that the PCR ran. TCRdb's table, derived via immunoSEQ multiplex PCR, lists solely in-frame clones and lacks some. The sample shows 70,000 to 100,000 clones, around three fifths of them seen only once. The sequenced material came from PBMCs. Every receptor here comes from a woman in her 50s in good health and CMV-seropositive.

The chain employs TRBV7-9 and TRBJ2-7; no definite D call. CDR1 and CDR2 (germline): SEHNR, FQNEAQ (reference sequence). The CDR3 has 12 amino acids. The ends were cut back, 2 bases at V and 3 bases at J, with 5 bases in the middle. The DNA for the CDR3 is TGTGCCAGCAGCTTACAGGACTACGAGCAGTACTTC. Its translation is CASSLQDYEQYF.

The chain recombines TRBV30 with TRBJ1-6; no firm D call. Germline CDR1 and CDR2: GTSNPN and SVGIG (reference sequence). The CDR3 consists of 12 residues. With 4 bases removed from V and 12 bases from J, the gap between germline ends came to 13 bases. This chain's CDR3 is CAWTNGFLPLHF. DNA for the CDR3: TGTGCCTGGACTAACGGTTTTTTACCCCTCCACTTT. Supplemented by reference TRBV30 and TRBJ1-6, the full variable domain reads SQTIHQWPATLVQPVGSPLSLECTVEGTSNPNLYWYRQAAGRGLQLLFYSVGIGQISSEVPQNLSASRPQDRQFILSSKKLLLSDSGFYLCAWTNGFLPLHFGNGTRLTVT.

The J gene is TRBJ2-7, the V gene TRBV6-5; D call uncertain. The CDR3 spans 15 residues. Looked up from germline, CDR1 is MNHEY and CDR2 is SVGAGI. V was cut by 6 bases and J by 0 bases, with 15 bases left in between. The CDR3 protein is CASRRLSESSYEQYF. For the CDR3, the DNA is TGTGCCAGCAGGCGGTTGAGCGAGAGCTCCTACGAGCAGTACTTC.

This clone was seen once. The V and J genes are TRBV5-4 and TRBJ2-1; the match to TRBD1 covers 10 bases. In germline, CDR1 is SGHNT, CDR2 YYREEE (reference sequence). The CDR3 has 15 amino acids. V gave up 5 bases and J gave up 2 bases; unmatched junction bases: 4. CDR3 sequence: CASRPGTGAYNEQFF. DNA for the CDR3: TGTGCCAGCAGACCCGGGACAGGGGCCTACAATGAGCAGTTCTTC.

The chain employs TRBV2 and TRBJ1-2; no clear D. The germline V gene encodes CDR1 SNHLY and CDR2 FYNNEI. V dropped 8 bases and J dropped 0 bases, with 10 bases sitting between them. The CDR3 extends over 13 amino acids. The CDR3 coding sequence is TGTGCCAGCGGGCAGGTTGCTAACTATGGCTACACCTTC. Translating it yields CASGQVANYGYTF.

This clone was seen a handful of times. The chain employs TRBV2 and TRBJ1-4; a weak D match, TRBD1 (5 bases). This CDR3 has 18 residues. Germline lookup yields CDR1 SNHLY and CDR2 FYNNEI. The V end was cut by 6 bases, the J end by 2 bases, with 22 bases between. As DNA, the CDR3 is TGTGCCAGCAGCGTGGAAGTGGACTACCGGGGGACTAATGAAAAACTGTTTTTT. Translating it yields CASSVEVDYRGTNEKLFF.

In this sample, this clone turned up a few times. V usage is TRBV14 and J usage is TRBJ1-3; possible D gene TRBD1, 6 bases. Trimming took 2 bases from V and 3 from J, leaving 17 bases between them. This CDR3 is built from 17 residues. The V gene's germline CDR1 is SGHDN and CDR2 FVKESK. The CDR3: CASSQPIGQHFGNTIYF. The CDR3, as DNA: TGTGCCAGCAGCCAACCTATCGGACAGCACTTTGGAAACACCATATATTTT.

The chain combines TRBV9 with TRBJ2-2; 8 positions agree with TRBD1. Germline assignment: CDR1 SGDLS and CDR2 YYNGEE. The V and J ends lost 2 bases and 0 bases, in that order; junction bases with no gene match: 6. The CDR3 contains 17 residues. The CDR3 nucleotides are TGTGCCAGCAGCGTCCGGGACAGGTATTCGAACACCGGGGAGCTGTTTTTT. This gives the protein CASSVRDRYSNTGELFF.

The CDR3 loop reads CASSRVPGQSSGNTIYF. CDR3 nucleotide sequence: TGTGCCAGCTCACGGGTGCCGGGACAGAGCTCTGGAAACACCATATATTTT. The V and J genes are TRBV18 and TRBJ1-3, with TRBD1 identical over 7 bases. CDR3 length: 17 residues. Germline trimming cut 4 bases from V and 0 bases from J; bases unmatched to any gene: 9. Germline assignment: CDR1 KGHSH and CDR2 LQKENI. The full variable domain, its missing parts supplied by reference TRBV18 and TRBJ1-3, is NAGVMQNPRHLVRRRGQEARLRCSPMKGHSHVYWYRQLPEEGLKFMVYLQKENIIDESGMPKERFSAEFPKEGPSILRIQQVVRGDSAAYFCASSRVPGQSSGNTIYFGEGSWLTVV.